The 15 T cell receptor beta chains in this list originate from one sample, sequenced in a study of cytomegalovirus exposure and HLA in healthy donors. The study ran its PCR with 60 Vbeta and 13 Jbeta primers. Libraries were prepared by immunoSEQ multiplex PCR; TCRdb keeps only in-frame clonotypes and omits some of them. The table lists 100,000 to 150,000 clones, approximately 8.6% of them singletons, with 5.5% to 7.5% in the top ten. The sequencing sample was made of PBMCs. These receptors were collected from a middle-aged woman in good health and CMV-seropositive.

J is TRBJ2-1 and V is TRBV18; maybe TRBD1 (6 bases). Trimming pared 3 bases from V and 8 bases from J, leaving 14 bases between. This CDR3 spans 14 amino acids. Germline V lookup: CDR1 KGHSH, CDR2 LQKENI. This CDR3 is CASSPGASPDEQFF. The CDR3, as DNA: TGTGCCAGCTCACCGGGGGCCTCGCCGGATGAGCAGTTCTTC.

This clone turned up a few times. This rearrangement joins TRBV14 to TRBJ2-6; D call uncertain. From germline, CDR1 is SGHDN and CDR2 FVKESK. V shed 5 bases and J shed 1 base, with 3 bases lying between them. The CDR3 runs 13 residues. The CDR3 protein is CASSESGANVLTF. The CDR3 DNA sequence: TGTGCCAGCAGCGAGTCTGGGGCCAACGTCCTGACTTTC.

V and J are TRBV12-5 and TRBJ1-1; D perhaps matches TRBD1 (6 bases). This CDR3 contains 12 residues. V was pared by 5 bases and J by 4 bases, with 8 bases between. CDR1 and CDR2 (germline): LGHNT, FRNRAP. CDR3 residues: CASGEDSTEAFF. CDR3 DNA sequence: TGTGCTAGTGGTGAGGACAGCACTGAAGCTTTCTTT.

This clone was seen a handful of times. This sequence joins TRBV6-1 and TRBJ1-5, with 11 bases that match TRBD1. The CDR3 runs to 17 residues. The V gene end was trimmed by 4 bases and the J gene end by 2 bases; junction bases not matched to a gene: 7. The germline CDR1 and CDR2 sequences are MNHNS and SASEGT. CDR3 amino acids: CASSARTGGEGNQPQHF. The CDR3 DNA sequence: TGTGCCAGCAGTGCTAGGACAGGGGGCGAGGGCAATCAGCCCCAGCATTTT.

Remarks on this clone: An end of the junction does not agree with germline; a read error may underlie this. The chain is built from TRBV18 and TRBJ2-7, with a weak D call TRBD1 (6 bases). The length of the CDR3 is 15 residues. The germline CDR1 and CDR2 sequences are KGHSH and LQKENI. The CDR3 region has the DNA TGTGCCAGCTCACACGGCGAACAGGGATCCTCCGAGCAGTACTTC. This gives the protein CASSHGEQGSSEQYF.

This chain uses TRBV10-3 with TRBJ1-1; 7 bases are a match to TRBD1. V gave up 11 bases and J gave up 1 base; unmatched junction bases: 10. Germline-derived CDR1 and CDR2 are ENHRY and SYGVKD. The CDR3 totals 14 residues. The CDR3: CAGSDGQANTEAFF. As DNA, the CDR3 is TGTGCCGGATCGGATGGACAGGCGAACACTGAAGCTTTCTTT.

This clone was found a few times. This chain links TRBV19 with TRBJ1-4; 7 nucleotides match TRBD1. V lost 4 bases, J lost 4 bases, and 6 bases stayed unmatched. Germline CDR1 reads LNHDA; CDR2 reads SQIVND (reference sequence). This CDR3 region has 15 residues. In nucleotides, the CDR3 is TGTGCCAGTAGTACACCGGGACAGAATAATGAAAAACTGTTTTTT. Protein product: CASSTPGQNNEKLFF.

The rearrangement links TRBV10-3 to TRBJ2-2; TRBD1 matches 12 bases. V was clipped by 10 bases and J by 8 bases; unmatched bases: 11. This CDR3 has 15 amino acids. Germline CDR1 and CDR2: ENHRY and SYGVKD. The CDR3 DNA sequence: TGTGCCAGCACCCCGGGACAGGGGGCTTCTGGGGAGCTGTTTTTT. Translation gives CASTPGQGASGELFF.

The rearrangement links TRBV5-4 to TRBJ1-1; D gene ambiguous. Germline assignment: CDR1 SGHNT and CDR2 YYREEE (reference sequence). The CDR3 length is 13 residues. Trimming removed 3 bases from V and 2 bases from J, with 8 bases in between. This CDR3 is CASSYPGNTEAFF. The CDR3 DNA follows: TGTGCCAGCAGCTACCCAGGAAACACTGAAGCTTTCTTT.

CDR3 DNA sequence: TGTGCCAGCAGCTATAGCGGGAGGGTTTTCAATGAGCAGTTCTTC. Its protein is CASSYSGRVFNEQFF. This chain joins TRBV7-6 and TRBJ2-1, with 11 positions matching TRBD2. V lost 4 bases to trimming and J lost 6 bases; unmatched junction nucleotides: 5. Germline V gives CDR1 SGHVS, CDR2 FNYEAQ. CDR3 size: 15 residues.

The chain employs TRBV5-1 and TRBJ1-5; no clear D gene. Trimming took 1 base from V and 4 from J, leaving 6 bases between them. There are 13 residues in the CDR3. The germline V gene encodes CDR1 SGHRS and CDR2 YFSETQ. DNA for the CDR3: TGCGCCAGCAGCTTGTCCGGTAATCAGCCCCAGCATTTT. Its protein product is CASSLSGNQPQHF.

In its sample, this clone is hyperexpanded. This same CDR3 is encoded by further DNA sequences in the sample. This chain joins TRBV29-1 and TRBJ2-3; TRBD1 matches 12 bases. Trimming removed 6 bases from V and 4 bases from J; junction bases left unmatched: 11. CDR1 and CDR2 (germline): SQVTM, ANQGSEA. This CDR3 region has 16 residues. CDR3 bases: TGCAGCGTCGTGAAAGGGGACAGGGGGCTGTCAGATACGCAGTATTTT. The encoded protein is CSVVKGDRGLSDTQYF.

This chain joins TRBV5-6 and TRBJ2-7, with 9 nucleotides matching TRBD1. The V and J ends lost 4 bases and 3 bases, in that order; junction bases with no gene match: 5. This CDR3 region has 14 residues. Germline V gene data show CDR1 as SGHDT and CDR2 as YYEEEE. This CDR3 is CASSEDRGIYEQYF. CDR3 sequence (DNA): TGTGCCAGCAGCGAGGACAGGGGAATCTACGAGCAGTACTTC.

This clone has only a few counts. The rearrangement links TRBV7-2 to TRBJ1-3, with 7 bases that match TRBD1. J lost 0 bases, V lost 3 bases, and 14 bases had no gene match. The CDR3 has 19 amino acids. CDR1 is SGHTA, CDR2 FQGNSA, per germline. Here the CDR3 DNA reads TGTGCCAGCAGCTTGGGGCTTCCCGGGACAGCCAGCTCTGGAAACACCATATATTTT. Protein sequence: CASSLGLPGTASSGNTIYF.

The rearrangement joins TRBV5-1 to TRBJ2-1; tentative D call: TRBD1 (5 bases). The CDR3 sequence is 16 residues long. The V gene's germline CDR1 is SGHRS and CDR2 YFSETQ. Trimming stripped 4 bases from V and 2 bases from J, with 16 bases between. The CDR3 coding sequence is TGCGCCAGCAGCACGCTCATAGGGGAAACCTACAATGAGCAGTTCTTC. Translation: CASSTLIGETYNEQFF. Drawing the rest from reference TRBV5-1 and TRBJ2-1, the complete variable domain is KAGVTQTPRYLIKTRGQQVTLSCSPISGHRSVSWYQQTPGQGLQFLFEYFSETQRNKGNFPGRFSGRQFSNSRSEMNVSTLELGDSALYLCASSTLIGETYNEQFFGPGTRLTVL.